These 8 T cell receptor beta chains came from one sample sequenced in a study of T cell responses to AZD1222 COVID-19 vaccine. Method: immunoSEQ multiplex PCR; TCRdb's copy keeps in-frame clones and lacks some. Altogether 100,000 to 120,000 clones are present, roughly 80% being singletons, with the ten largest covering 5%. Specimen: peripheral blood, collected on day 0 of AZD1222 vaccination. Every receptor here comes from an adult in good health.

The chain carries TRBV6-2 or TRBV6-3 and TRBJ1-6; unclear D gene. This CDR3 contains 19 residues. Germline lookup yields CDR1 MNHEY and CDR2 SVGEGT. Deletions cut 0 bases from V and 8 bases from J, with 23 bases between. CDR3 loop: CASSYSNSFRRRFDSPLHF. CDR3 sequence (DNA): TGTGCCAGCAGTTACTCGAATTCTTTCAGGCGGCGATTCGATTCACCCCTCCACTTT.

This chain joins TRBV21-1 and TRBJ1-4. TRBV21-1 is labeled a pseudogene. This CDR3 contains 14 residues. CDR3 sequence (DNA): TGTGCCAGCAGCAAAAGAGGGATCCATGAAAAACTGTTTTTT. As protein: CASSKRGIHEKLFF.

The CDR3 sequence is CASNWGPNTEAFF. The CDR3 region has the DNA TGTGCCAGCAATTGGGGCCCGAACACTGAAGCTTTCTTT. The V and J genes are TRBV6-5 and TRBJ1-1; the D gene is possibly TRBD1 (5 bases). The CDR3 spans 13 residues. The V end was cut by 7 bases, the J end by 1 base, with 10 bases between. Germline V gene data show CDR1 as MNHEY and CDR2 as SVGAGI.

Comment on this clone: Other DNA sequences in the same sample also yield this CDR3. The chain recombines TRBV5-1 with TRBJ2-5; D unresolved. Per germline, CDR1 SGHRS and CDR2 YFSETQ. V lost 0 bases and J lost 1, with 7 bases in between. This CDR3 is built from 14 residues. The CDR3 DNA sequence: TGCGCCAGCAGCTTGGGCGGAATCCAAGAGACCCAGTACTTC. Translated, it gives CASSLGGIQETQYF.

This sequence joins TRBV15 and TRBJ2-3; 15 nucleotides line up with TRBD2. The CDR3 is made up of 20 amino acids. Per germline, CDR1 LNHNV and CDR2 YYDKDF (reference sequence). V shed 3 bases, J shed 1 base, and the junction held 11 bases outside the gene matches. CDR3 sequence reads: CATSSPTGTSGGRRTDTQYF. The DNA of the CDR3 is TGTGCCACCAGCAGCCCAACTGGGACTAGCGGGGGGCGGCGCACAGATACGCAGTATTTT.

The chain combines TRBV25-1 with TRBJ2-3; possible D gene TRBD2, 6 bases. The CDR3 totals 16 residues. Germline values: CDR1 MGHDK, CDR2 SYGVNS. V was shortened by 0 bases and J by 3 bases, with 13 bases between the two germline ends. In DNA, the CDR3 is TGTGCCAGCAGTGAATACCAGTTAGGAGGGACAGATACGCAGTATTTT. Encoded protein: CASSEYQLGGTDTQYF.

This chain connects TRBV19 to TRBJ1-6, with 10 positions matching TRBD1. With 8 bases clipped from V and 4 bases from J, the junction kept 2 bases outside the gene matches. CDR1 and CDR2 from the germline V gene are LNHDA and SQIVND (reference sequence). CDR3 length equals 14 residues. CDR3 nucleotide sequence: TGTGCCAGTGGGACAGGGGTTTATAATTCACCCCTCCACTTT. Protein: CASGTGVYNSPLHF.

The chain joins TRBV2 to TRBJ1-2; no clear D. V dropped 1 base and J dropped 4 bases, with 4 bases sitting between them. Germline lookup yields CDR1 SNHLY and CDR2 FYNNEI. The CDR3 is made up of 12 amino acids. In DNA, the CDR3 is TGTGCCAGCAGTGAAGATGTCTATGGCTACACCTTC. It is translated as CASSEDVYGYTF.